The TCR beta chain under discussion was sequenced for a study of blood T cell repertoires in COVID-19. On the study more broadly: Collection of acute and convalescent COVID-19 samples took place in the United States, Italy and Spain. PBMCs, B-cell-depleted T cells, or T cells were the source of the cDNA or gDNA that made up the material.

Original data processing: Using reference gene primer amplification, nucleated cell counts were estimated. Measured with immunoSEQ multiplex PCR; TCRdb has only the in-frame clones, and not every one. For V, J and clone size, that table is used; D and trimming come from the DNA. The sample records some 190,000 clones, 70% to 90% being singletons. Per the germline V gene, CDR1 is DFQATT and CDR2 is SNEGSKA (reference sequence). The CDR3 has 16 amino acids. The trim removed 3 bases at V and 5 bases at J, leaving 10 bases unmatched. The TCR was taken from a human donor with active or convalescent COVID-19. The donor label of this sample is uncertain. The sequenced sample was peripheral blood. V is TRBV20-1 and J is TRBJ2-4, with TRBD2 identical over 10 bases. As DNA, the CDR3 is TGCAGTGCTAGTGGAAGACTAGCGGGTCCACAAAACATTCAGTACTTC. This translates into CSASGRLAGPQNIQYF.